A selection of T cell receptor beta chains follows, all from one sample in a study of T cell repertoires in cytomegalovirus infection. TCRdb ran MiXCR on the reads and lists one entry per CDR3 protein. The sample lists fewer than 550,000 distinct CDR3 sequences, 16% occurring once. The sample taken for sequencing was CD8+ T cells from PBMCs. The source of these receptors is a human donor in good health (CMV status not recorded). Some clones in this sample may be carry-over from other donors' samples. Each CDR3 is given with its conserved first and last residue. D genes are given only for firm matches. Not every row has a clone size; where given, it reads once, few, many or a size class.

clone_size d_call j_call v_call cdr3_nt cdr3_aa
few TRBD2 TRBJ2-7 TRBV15 TGTGCCACCAGCAGAGAGTTCCGGGGCGGGAGGGCCCAAGGAGAGCAGTACTTC CATSREFRGGRAQGEQYF
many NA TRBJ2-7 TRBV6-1 TGTGCCAGCAGTGAAGATCAGGGAATGTTCTACGAGCAGTACTTC CASSEDQGMFYEQYF
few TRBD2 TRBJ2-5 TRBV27 TGTGCCAGCAGTTCACTAGCGGGGACCGAGCAAGAGACCCAGTACTTC CASSSLAGTEQETQYF
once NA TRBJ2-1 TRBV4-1 TGCGCCAGCAGCCTAGATACCGGGGCCGAGCAGTTCTTC CASSLDTGAEQFF
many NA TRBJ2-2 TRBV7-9 TGTGCCAGCAGCTCCTTTGCCGGGGAGCTGTTTTTT CASSSFAGELFF
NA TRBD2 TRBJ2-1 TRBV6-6 TGTGCCAGATCTAGGACTAGCGGGAGGGGCTACTACAATGAGCAGTTCTTC CARSRTSGRGYYNEQFF
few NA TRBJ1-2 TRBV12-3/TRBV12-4 TGTGCCAGTTCGCCTAGGGGCTACACCTTC CASSPRGYTF
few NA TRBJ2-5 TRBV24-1 TGTGCCACCAGTACCTCGTGGGGCGGGGAGACCCAGTACTTC CATSTSWGGETQYF
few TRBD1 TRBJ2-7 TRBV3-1 TGTGCCAGCAGCCAAGATCAGGACAGGGAATCCGAGATCGAGCAGTACTTC CASSQDQDRESEIEQYF
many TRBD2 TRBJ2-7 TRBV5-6 TGTGCCAGCAGCTCCTGGGGACTAGCGGTAACCTACGAGCAGTACTTC CASSSWGLAVTYEQYF
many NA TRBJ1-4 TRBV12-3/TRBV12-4 TGTGCCAGCAGTCCCCTCGGGGGGCAACTGTTTTTT CASSPLGGQLFF
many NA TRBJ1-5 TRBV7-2 TGTGCCAGCAGCTCTCGATTGGGCAATCAGCCCCAGCATTTT CASSSRLGNQPQHF
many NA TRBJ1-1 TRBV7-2 TGTGCCAGCAGCTTAGTCACGTGGGAAGCTTTCTTT CASSLVTWEAFF
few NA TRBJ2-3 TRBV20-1 TGCAGTGGGGACGGGTTTCCTAGCACAGATACGCAGTATTTT CSGDGFPSTDTQYF
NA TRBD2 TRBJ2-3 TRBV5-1 TGCGCCAGCAGCTATCGCGGAGGGACTAGCGGGAGGTTGACAGATACGCAGTATTTT CASSYRGGTSGRLTDTQYF
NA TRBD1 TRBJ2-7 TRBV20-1 TGCAGTGCCAATCACAGGGGCTACGAGCAGTACTTC CSANHRGYEQYF
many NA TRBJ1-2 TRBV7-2 TGTGCCAGCAGCCCCCGGGCAGGTTACTATGGCTACACCTTC CASSPRAGYYGYTF
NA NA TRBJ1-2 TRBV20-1 TGCAGTGCTCGAGATGTCGAGGGCTACACCTTC CSARDVEGYTF
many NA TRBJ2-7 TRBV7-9 TGTGCCAGCAGCTTAGGTCGGGCAGTGTCCTCCTACGAGCAGTACTTC CASSLGRAVSSYEQYF
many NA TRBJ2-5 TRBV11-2 TGTGCCAGCAGCTTAGGATGGGGAGAGACCCAGTACTTC CASSLGWGETQYF
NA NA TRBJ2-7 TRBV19 TGTGCCAGTAGTATACGGGCCGGTTTCTACGAGCAGTACTTC CASSIRAGFYEQYF
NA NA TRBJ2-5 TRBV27 TGTGCCAGCAGTTTGGGCGGGATCGCCCAAGAGACCCAGTACTTC CASSLGGIAQETQYF
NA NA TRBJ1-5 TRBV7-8 TGTGCCAGCAGTGTTAGGGTGAGGGGCAATCAGCCCCAGCATTTT CASSVRVRGNQPQHF